This T cell receptor (beta chain) comes out of a study of blood T cell repertoires in COVID-19. Turning to the study itself: Researchers got acute and convalescent COVID-19 samples from the United States, Italy and Spain.

Trimming took off 1 base at V and 4 bases at J, with 10 bases between the two ends. The CDR3 totals 13 residues. Germline-derived CDR1 and CDR2 are GTSNPN and SVGIG (reference sequence). Per the authors' pipeline: For nucleated cells, counts were estimated from reference gene primer amplification. The table came from immunoSEQ multiplex PCR; TCRdb's copy has only in-frame clones and leaves some out. V and J calls and clone size come straight from that table; D and trimming were deduced from the DNA. The sample shows just under 90,000 clones, 70% to 90% of them seen only once. The J gene is TRBJ1-1, the V gene TRBV30, with D maybe TRBD1 (6 bases). Sequenced input: peripheral blood. This receptor was identified in a woman older than 75 with acute or convalescent COVID-19. CDR3 coding DNA: TGTGCCTGGAGTGACAGGGTAGGCACTGAAGCTTTCTTT. It encodes CAWSDRVGTEAFF.